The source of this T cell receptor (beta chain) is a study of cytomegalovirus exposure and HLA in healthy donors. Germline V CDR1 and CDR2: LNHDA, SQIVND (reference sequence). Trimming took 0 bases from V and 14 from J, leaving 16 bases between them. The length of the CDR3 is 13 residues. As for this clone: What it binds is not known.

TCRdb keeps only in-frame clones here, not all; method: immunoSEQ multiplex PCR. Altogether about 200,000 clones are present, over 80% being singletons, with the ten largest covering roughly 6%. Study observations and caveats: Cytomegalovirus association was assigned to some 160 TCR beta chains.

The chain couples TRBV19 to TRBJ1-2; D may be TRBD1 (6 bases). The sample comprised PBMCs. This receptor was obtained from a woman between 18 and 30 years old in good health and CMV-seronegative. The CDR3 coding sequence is TGTGCCAGTAGTATAGATCGCAGGACAGATCCTACCTTC. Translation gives CASSIDRRTDPTF.